This T cell receptor beta chain was sequenced for a study of cytomegalovirus exposure and HLA in healthy donors. General study points: There were some public TCRs occurring in many donors, but most TCR sequences were rare.

Details on this clone: Its antigen is unidentified.

The PCR made use of 60 Vbeta and 13 Jbeta primers. Here immunoSEQ multiplex PCR was the method, and the copy in TCRdb shows in-frame clones only, minus some. The data contain 110,000 to 150,000 clones, 73% of them singletons. The sample taken for sequencing was PBMCs. The sequence was collected from a woman aged 40 to 49 in good health and CMV-seronegative.

CDR3 in amino acids: CASSMSSRGGYGYTF. CDR3 DNA: TGTGCCAGTAGTATGTCCTCTCGGGGGGGATATGGCTACACCTTC. The chain couples TRBV19 to TRBJ1-2; weak D call: TRBD1 (5 bases). The CDR3 length is 15 residues. CDR1 LNHDA and CDR2 SQIVND come from the germline V gene (reference sequence). The ends were cut back, 3 bases at V and 5 bases at J, with 16 bases in the middle.